The rows below give T cell receptor beta chains drawn from one sample of a study of blood T cell repertoires in COVID-19. Repertoires were generated with immunoSEQ multiplex PCR, while TCRdb's copy carries only in-frame clones and drops some. Among roughly 34,000 clones listed, about 80% were seen once. Input material: peripheral blood. These receptor sequences come from a man at least 80 years old with acute or convalescent COVID-19. CDR3s include the opening cysteine and the closing phenylalanine or tryptophan. D genes are given only for firm matches. A row's size may be missing; if present it is once, few, many or a size class.

v_gene	d_gene	j_gene	abundance	CDR3aa	CDR3nt
TRBV11-1	TRBD2	TRBJ2-7	-	CASSFSGGYSYEQYF	TGTGCCAGCAGCTTTAGCGGGGGTTACTCCTACGAGCAGTACTTC
TRBV2	TRBD2	TRBJ2-7	many	CASTSPPGLAGSYEQYF	TGTGCCAGCACGAGCCCCCCCGGGCTAGCGGGCTCCTACGAGCAGTACTTC
TRBV4-1	TRBD1	TRBJ2-3	-	CASSQSTGTGSATQYF	TGCGCCAGCAGCCAATCGACAGGGACGGGCTCCGCTACGCAGTATTTT
TRBV11-3	TRBD1	TRBJ2-7	-	CASSLGGGTDLPYEQYF	TGTGCCAGCAGCTTAGGAGGTGGGACAGACCTTCCCTACGAGCAGTACTTC
TRBV5-8	TRBD1	TRBJ2-3	-	CASSSVTGSSSVTQYF	TGTGCCAGCAGCTCCGTGACAGGGTCAAGCTCGGTTACGCAGTATTTT
TRBV7-2	-	TRBJ2-7	once	CASSAHPTGSGLYGEQYF	TGTGCCAGCAGCGCCCACCCTACAGGGTCTGGTCTCTACGGCGAGCAGTACTTC
TRBV29-1	TRBD1	TRBJ2-5	-	CSVRTGLETQYF	TGCAGCGTCCGGACAGGGCTAGAGACCCAGTACTTC
TRBV6-5	-	TRBJ1-2	-	CASRDQGNYGYTF	TGTGCCAGCAGGGATCAGGGGAACTATGGCTACACCTTC
TRBV28	TRBD1	TRBJ2-2	-	CASSLPGQGASGELFF	TGTGCCAGCAGTTTACCGGGACAGGGGGCCTCCGGGGAGCTGTTTTTT
TRBV9	-	TRBJ1-4	-	CASSVTATNEKLFF	TGTGCCAGCAGCGTGACAGCAACTAATGAAAAACTGTTTTTT
TRBV20-1	-	TRBJ1-4	-	CSAARVEKLFF	TGCAGTGCTGCCCGCGTAGAAAAACTGTTTTTT
TRBV9	-	TRBJ2-3	-	CASSVGHSERDTQYF	TGTGCCAGCAGCGTGGGCCATAGCGAGAGGGATACGCAGTATTTT
TRBV2	-	TRBJ1-5	few	CASSMDGGNQPQHF	TGTGCCAGCAGTATGGACGGGGGCAATCAGCCCCAGCATTTT
TRBV10-1	TRBD2	TRBJ2-3	-	CASSDSGEGRTDTQYF	TGCGCCAGCAGTGACTCGGGGGAGGGCCGCACAGATACGCAGTATTTT
TRBV3-1/TRBV3-2	-	TRBJ2-1	-	CASSPRGEGYNEQFF	TGTGCCAGCAGCCCCAGGGGTGAGGGTTACAATGAGCAGTTCTTC
TRBV5-1	TRBD2	TRBJ2-7	-	CASAPGLELDKQYF	TGCGCCAGCGCCCCTGGACTAGAGTTAGATAAGCAGTACTTC
TRBV11-3	TRBD1	TRBJ2-2	-	CASSLDRGPNTGELFF	TGTGCCAGCAGCTTAGATAGGGGGCCAAACACCGGGGAGCTGTTTTTT
TRBV5-1	TRBD2	TRBJ2-5	-	CASSATASGAQETQYF	TGCGCCAGCAGCGCCACCGCTAGCGGGGCCCAAGAGACCCAGTACTTC
TRBV5-4	TRBD2	TRBJ2-7	-	CASSPGTSGGAGEQYF	TGTGCCAGCAGCCCGGGGACTAGCGGGGGGGCCGGCGAGCAGTACTTC
TRBV25-1	-	TRBJ1-1	-	CASSERRGGSEAFF	TGTGCCAGCAGTGAACGCAGGGGCGGATCTGAAGCTTTCTTT
TRBV6-5	TRBD1	TRBJ1-1	-	CASSTPRTGYTEAFF	TGTGCCAGCAGTACACCGAGGACAGGGTACACTGAAGCTTTCTTT
TRBV7-3	TRBD2	TRBJ2-2	few	CASSDELAGAGGELFF	TGTGCCAGCAGCGACGAGCTAGCGGGAGCGGGCGGGGAGCTGTTTTTT
TRBV9	-	TRBJ1-4	-	CASSVAGGITNEKLFF	TGTGCCAGCAGCGTAGCGGGGGGCATTACTAATGAAAAACTGTTTTTT
TRBV7-9	-	TRBJ1-1	-	CASSLGQPNTEAFF	TGTGCCAGCAGCCTCGGACAGCCTAACACTGAAGCTTTCTTT
TRBV7-2	TRBD2	TRBJ2-7	-	CASSLAPLAGEPYEQYF	TGTGCCAGCAGCTTAGCGCCTCTAGCGGGAGAGCCCTACGAGCAGTACTTC
TRBV3-1/TRBV3-2	-	TRBJ1-5	-	CASSQSHQPQHF	TGTGCCAGCAGCCAGAGCCATCAGCCCCAGCATTTT
TRBV11-1	TRBD1	TRBJ2-3	-	CASSGTGTGVYF	TGTGCCAGCAGCGGTACCGGGACAGGGGTATATTTT
TRBV6-2/TRBV6-3	-	TRBJ2-1	once	CASSYGGNEQFF	TGTGCCAGCAGTTATGGAGGCAATGAGCAGTTCTTC